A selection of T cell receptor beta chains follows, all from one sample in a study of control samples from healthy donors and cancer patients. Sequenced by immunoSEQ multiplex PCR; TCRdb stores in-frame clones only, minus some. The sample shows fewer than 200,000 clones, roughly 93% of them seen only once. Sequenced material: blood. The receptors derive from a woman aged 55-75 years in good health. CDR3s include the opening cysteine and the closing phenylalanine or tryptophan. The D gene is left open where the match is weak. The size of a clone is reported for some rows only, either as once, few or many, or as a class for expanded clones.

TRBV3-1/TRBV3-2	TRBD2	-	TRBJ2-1	CASSQVPSGGTYNEQFF	TGTGCCAGCAGCCAAGTCCCTAGCGGGGGGACCTACAATGAGCAGTTCTTC
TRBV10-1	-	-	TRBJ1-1	CASSYGTAEAFF	TGCGCCAGCAGTTACGGGACGGCGGAAGCTTTCTTT
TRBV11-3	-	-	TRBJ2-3	CASSLGRVGTDTQYF	TGTGCCAGCAGCTTAGGCAGGGTGGGCACAGATACGCAGTATTTT
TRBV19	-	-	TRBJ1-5	CASSITGNRGNQPQHF	TGTGCCAGTAGTATTACAGGTAACAGAGGGAATCAGCCCCAGCATTTT
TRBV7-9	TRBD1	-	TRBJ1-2	CASSASSGTGFYGYTF	TGTGCCAGCAGCGCAAGCTCCGGGACAGGGTTTTATGGCTACACCTTC
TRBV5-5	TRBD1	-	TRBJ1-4	CASSTGTGGAWEKLFF	TGTGCCAGCAGTACCGGGACAGGGGGCGCGTGGGAAAAACTGTTTTTT
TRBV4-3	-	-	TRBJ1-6	CASSQVPGKGQEGDSPLHF	TGCGCCAGCAGCCAAGTGCCAGGGAAGGGCCAGGAAGGTGATTCACCCCTCCACTTT
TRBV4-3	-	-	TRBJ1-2	CASSRQGVLGGYTF	TGCGCCAGCAGCCGTCAGGGAGTCCTAGGGGGCTACACCTTC
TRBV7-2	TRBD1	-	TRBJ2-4	CASSLTPGQPLGNIQYF	TGTGCCAGCAGCTTAACCCCGGGACAGCCTTTAGGTAACATTCAGTACTTC
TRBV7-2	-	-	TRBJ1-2	CASRFGGPNYGYTF	TGTGCCAGCAGATTTGGCGGGCCTAACTATGGCTACACCTTC
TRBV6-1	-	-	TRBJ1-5	CASSDQIDPQPQHF	TGTGCCAGCAGTGACCAAATCGACCCTCAGCCCCAGCATTTT
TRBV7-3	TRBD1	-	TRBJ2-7	CASSPDRDREQYF	TGTGCCAGCAGCCCCGACAGGGATAGAGAGCAGTACTTC
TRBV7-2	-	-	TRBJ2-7	CASSLGGGEQYF	TGTGCCAGCAGCTTAGGTGGGGGAGAGCAGTACTTC
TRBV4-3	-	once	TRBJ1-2	CASSQDGMVIYGYTF	TGCGCCAGCAGCCAAGATGGGATGGTGATCTATGGCTACACCTTC
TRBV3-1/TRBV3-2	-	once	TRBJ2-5	CASSQGLSWETQYF	TGTGCCAGCAGCCAAGGTTTATCGTGGGAGACCCAGTACTTC
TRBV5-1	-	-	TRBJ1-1	CASSFQGSSSEAFF	TGCGCCAGCAGCTTTCAGGGATCTTCCTCTGAAGCTTTCTTT
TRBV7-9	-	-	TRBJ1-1	CASSFSENTEAFF	TGTGCCAGCAGCTTTTCAGAGAACACTGAAGCTTTCTTT
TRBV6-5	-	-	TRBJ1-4	CASSYSAGPTEKLFF	TGTGCCAGCAGTTACTCCGCAGGGCCCACTGAAAAACTGTTTTTT
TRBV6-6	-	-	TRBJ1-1	CASSPPTGHTEAFF	TGTGCCAGCAGTCCCCCGACGGGTCACACTGAAGCTTTCTTT
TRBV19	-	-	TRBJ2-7	CASRDRGNYEQYF	TGTGCCAGTAGGGACCGAGGAAACTACGAGCAGTACTTC
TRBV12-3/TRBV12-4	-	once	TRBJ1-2	CASNLGGNYGYTF	TGTGCCAGCAACCTGGGCGGTAACTATGGCTACACCTTC
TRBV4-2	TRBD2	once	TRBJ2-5	CASSQGGTSGEETQYF	TGTGCCAGCAGCCAAGGTGGGACTAGCGGTGAAGAGACCCAGTACTTC
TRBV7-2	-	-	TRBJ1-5	CASSTRNQPQHF	TGTGCCAGCAGCACCCGCAATCAGCCCCAGCATTTT
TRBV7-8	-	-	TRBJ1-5	CASSSAVGIGYSNQPQHF	TGTGCCAGCAGCTCCGCGGTTGGGATAGGATATAGCAATCAGCCCCAGCATTTT
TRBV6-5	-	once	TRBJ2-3	CASIFGDTQYF	TGTGCCAGCATATTCGGAGATACGCAGTATTTT
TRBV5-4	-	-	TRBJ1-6	CASSQDTGTNSPLHF	TGTGCCAGCAGCCAAGACACCGGCACTAATTCACCCCTCCACTTT
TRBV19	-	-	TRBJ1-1	CASSIPGMNTEAFF	TGTGCCAGTAGTATACCAGGCATGAACACTGAAGCTTTCTTT